These 9 T cell receptor beta chains share one sample of origin, sequenced in a study of T-cell memory formation after mild COVID-19 (dated by TCRdb to about 2021). Libraries came from 5' RACE. Data came from an Illumina NovaSeq 6000. Starting from the raw public reads, TCRdb applied fastp trimming at Q25, assembled clones with MiXCR and retained in-frame beta chains. A single entry per CDR3 protein holds the most common genes and DNA from its merged rows. The sample yields 150,000 or so distinct CDR3 sequences; approximately 25% were counted once. The ten largest clones take up about 24% of the sample. The sample consisted of PBMCs or a T cell subset sorted from them (not recorded which). All receptors come from an adult woman who had mild COVID-19 (a few samples of this study predate the infection). The sample titles of this study are shuffled in the database, so cell type and time point are left out; the donor was told from shared clones.

This clonotype was picked up a small number of times. The V gene is TRBV7-9, the J gene TRBJ2-3; a possible D gene is TRBD1 (6 bases). V lost 4 bases, J lost 0 bases, and 17 bases lay in between. This CDR3 contains 17 residues. From germline, CDR1 is SEHNR and CDR2 FQNEAQ (reference sequence). CDR3 loop: CASSSAYRARSTDTQYF. The CDR3 DNA is TGTGCCAGCAGCTCAGCCTACAGGGCACGGAGCACAGATACGCAGTATTTT. Together with reference TRBV7-9 and TRBJ2-3, the CDR3 gives the full variable domain: DTGVSQNPRHKITKRGQNVTFRCDPISEHNRLYWYRQTLGQGPEFLTYFQNEAQLEKSRLLSDRFSAERPKGSFSTLEIQRTEQGDSAMYLCASSSAYRARSTDTQYFGPGTRLTVL.

The rearrangement uses TRBV4-1 and TRBJ1-1; 8 bases fit TRBD1. Germline V gene data show CDR1 as MGHRA and CDR2 as YSYEKL. Trimming cost V 3 bases and J 2 bases; bases outside gene matches: 8. The CDR3 is made up of 16 amino acids. CDR3 amino acids: CASSHGQGRTNTEAFF. The CDR3 region has the DNA TGCGCCAGCAGCCACGGACAGGGAAGGACAAACACTGAAGCTTTCTTT.

In its sample, this clonotype was seen a few times. The chain employs TRBV12-3 or TRBV12-4 and TRBJ2-1; 9 nucleotides agree with TRBD2. The CDR3 totals 16 residues. After removal of 3 bases from V and 4 bases from J, the junction contained 7 bases not matched to a gene. The CDR3 region has the DNA TGTGCCAGCAGTTTTAGGCGGGAGGGATATTACAATGAGCAGTTCTTC. This codes for CASSFRREGYYNEQFF.

The rearrangement joins TRBV9 to TRBJ1-1; the D gene is possibly TRBD1 (5 bases). The V gene lost 4 bases and the J gene lost 1 base, with 14 bases spanning the gap. The V gene's germline CDR1 is SGDLS and CDR2 YYNGEE. This CDR3 region has 15 residues. CDR3 nucleotides: TGTGCCAGCAGCCCTCGGTATCAGGGGAACACTGAAGCTTTCTTT. Protein sequence: CASSPRYQGNTEAFF.

This clonotype was detected only a few times. The chain couples TRBV20-1 to TRBJ1-2, with 7 bases identical to TRBD1. Germline V gives CDR1 DFQATT, CDR2 SNEGSKA (reference sequence). J gave up 1 base and V 0 bases, and 11 bases lay outside the gene matches. CDR3 length: 17 residues. CDR3 in amino acids: CSARDPNRGTFNYGYTF. The DNA for the CDR3 is TGCAGTGCTAGAGATCCGAACAGGGGTACTTTTAACTATGGCTACACCTTC.

This CDR3 reads CASSVGGGGQPQHF. The DNA for the CDR3 is TGTGCCAGCAGCGTAGGGGGGGGAGGGCAGCCCCAGCATTTT. The V and J genes are TRBV9 and TRBJ1-5, with D possibly matching TRBD1 (5 bases). CDR3 length: 14 amino acids. V lost 0 bases to trimming and J lost 7 bases, with 11 bases between them. Germline V lookup: CDR1 SGDLS, CDR2 YYNGEE.

In its sample, this clonotype was seen a few times. The J gene is TRBJ1-5, the V gene TRBV5-1, with TRBD1 matching 9 bases. Germline values: CDR1 SGHRS, CDR2 YFSETQ. The J segment lost 10 bases and the V segment lost 0 bases, leaving 2 bases of the junction unmatched. The CDR3 has 13 amino acids. In DNA, the CDR3 is TGCGCCAGCAGCTTGGGGGACAGGGAACCCCAGCATTTT. It specifies CASSLGDREPQHF. Looking up the rest from reference TRBV5-1 and TRBJ1-5 gives the full variable domain: KAGVTQTPRYLIKTRGQQVTLSCSPISGHRSVSWYQQTPGQGLQFLFEYFSETQRNKGNFPGRFSGRQFSNSRSEMNVSTLELGDSALYLCASSLGDREPQHFGDGTRLSIL.

The table lists this clonotype with many counts. The chain links TRBV12-3 or TRBV12-4 to TRBJ2-2; TRBD2 might be the D (5 bases). The CDR3 spans 15 residues. V lost 3 bases and J 10 bases, leaving 18 bases between the germline ends. CDR3 nucleotide sequence: TGTGCCAGCAGTTTCCCGAGGGAGATCAACGAGGAGCTGTTTTTT. It translates to CASSFPREINEELFF.

The chain combines TRBV7-9 with TRBJ1-1; 12 bases agree with TRBD1. After removal of 5 bases from V and 3 bases from J, the junction contained 7 bases not matched to a gene. Germline V gene data show CDR1 as SEHNR and CDR2 as FQNEAQ (reference sequence). This CDR3 is 16 amino acids long. The CDR3 loop reads CASSPWDRGLDTEAFF. The CDR3 DNA is TGTGCCAGCAGCCCTTGGGACAGGGGGCTGGACACTGAAGCTTTCTTT. The whole variable domain, filled in from reference TRBV7-9 and TRBJ1-1, reads DTGVSQNPRHKITKRGQNVTFRCDPISEHNRLYWYRQTLGQGPEFLTYFQNEAQLEKSRLLSDRFSAERPKGSFSTLEIQRTEQGDSAMYLCASSPWDRGLDTEAFFGQGTRLTVV.